The rows below give T cell receptor beta chains drawn from one sample of a study of blood T cell repertoires in COVID-19. The assay was immunoSEQ multiplex PCR, and TCRdb's table has in-frame clones only and misses some. Altogether 84,000 or so clones are present, around 81% being singletons, with the ten largest covering about 11%. The specimen sequenced was peripheral blood. These receptors all come from a woman in her sixties or seventies with active or convalescent COVID-19. CDR3s include the opening cysteine and the closing phenylalanine or tryptophan. A D gene is named only where the DNA matches it firmly.

v_call	d_call	cdr3_length	cdr3_aa
TRBV7-2	NA	11	CASGKGEGPLF
TRBV25-1	NA	13	CASSEYIGGVQYF
TRBV11-3	NA	13	CASSRFGVDTQYF
TRBV2	NA	14	CASSSAYSGNTIYF
TRBV2	TRBD2	15	CASRPGLAGANVLTF
TRBV29-1	TRBD1	14	CSVGGRTGDQPQHF
TRBV5-1	NA	14	CASSLDTGTNEQFF
TRBV11-2	NA	13	CASSLRNTGELFF
TRBV18	NA	17	CASSPTTLLANTGELFF
TRBV4-1	NA	16	CASSPGTPSRNYGYTF
TRBV5-4	NA	16	CASSLDQAQINYGYTF
TRBV28	NA	12	CASSFSVETQYF
TRBV29-1	NA	12	CSGRSGNTEAFF
TRBV13	NA	15	CASSARVTDSYEQYF
TRBV4-2	NA	14	CASSQAPTVETQYF
TRBV28	TRBD1	13	CASRGGTAGGYTF
TRBV5-1	NA	14	CASSLSGTGNTIYF
TRBV29-1	TRBD1	12	CSGGQGSYGYTF
TRBV18	TRBD1	14	CAKTDRPYNSPLHF
TRBV14	NA	13	CASRRGFPGELFF
TRBV10-2	TRBD1	12	CASRDRGYGYTF
TRBV5-1	TRBD1	14	CASSKDRGPYGYTF
TRBV6-5	NA	13	CASTGQNTDTQYF
TRBV5-6	NA	14	CASRRTGRNTEAFF
TRBV27	TRBD1	16	CASGPGQPWKDSPLHF
TRBV5-6	TRBD1	15	CASSLGTGRQETQYF
TRBV6-6	NA	15	CASSYRETGGYEQYF
TRBV5-1	TRBD2	14	CASSSTSGANEQFF